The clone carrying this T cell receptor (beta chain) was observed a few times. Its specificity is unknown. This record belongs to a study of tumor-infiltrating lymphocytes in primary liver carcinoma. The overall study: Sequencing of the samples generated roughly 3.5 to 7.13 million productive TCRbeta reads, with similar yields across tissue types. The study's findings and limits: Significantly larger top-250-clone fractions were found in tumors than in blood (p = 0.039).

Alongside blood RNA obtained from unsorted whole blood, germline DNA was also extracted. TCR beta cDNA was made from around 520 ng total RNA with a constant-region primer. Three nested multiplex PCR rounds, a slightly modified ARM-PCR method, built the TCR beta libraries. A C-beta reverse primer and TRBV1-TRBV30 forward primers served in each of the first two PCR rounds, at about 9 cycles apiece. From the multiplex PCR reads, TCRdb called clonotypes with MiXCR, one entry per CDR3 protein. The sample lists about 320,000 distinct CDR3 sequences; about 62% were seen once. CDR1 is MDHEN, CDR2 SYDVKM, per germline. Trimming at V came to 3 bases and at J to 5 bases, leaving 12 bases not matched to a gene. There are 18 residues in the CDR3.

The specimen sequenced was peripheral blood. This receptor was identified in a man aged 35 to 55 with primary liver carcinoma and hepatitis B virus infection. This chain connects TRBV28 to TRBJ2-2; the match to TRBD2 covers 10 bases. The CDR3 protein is CASSLAASGRGGTGELFF. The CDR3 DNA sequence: TGTGCCAGCAGTTTGGCCGCTAGCGGGAGAGGAGGTACCGGGGAGCTGTTTTTT.